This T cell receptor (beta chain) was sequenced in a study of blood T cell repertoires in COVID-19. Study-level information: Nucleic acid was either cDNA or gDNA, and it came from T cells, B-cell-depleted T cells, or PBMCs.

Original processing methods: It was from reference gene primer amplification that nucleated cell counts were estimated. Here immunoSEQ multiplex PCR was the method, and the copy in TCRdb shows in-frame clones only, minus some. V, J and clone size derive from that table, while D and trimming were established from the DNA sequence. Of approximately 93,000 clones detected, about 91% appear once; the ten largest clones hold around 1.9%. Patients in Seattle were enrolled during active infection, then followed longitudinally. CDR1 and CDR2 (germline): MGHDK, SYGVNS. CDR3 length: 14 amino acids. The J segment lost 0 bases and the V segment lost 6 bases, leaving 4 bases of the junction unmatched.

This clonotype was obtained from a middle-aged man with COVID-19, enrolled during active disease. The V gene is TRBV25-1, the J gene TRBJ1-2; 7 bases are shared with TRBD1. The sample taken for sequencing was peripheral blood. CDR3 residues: CASSRDSPNYGYTF. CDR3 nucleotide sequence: TGTGCCAGCAGCAGGGACAGTCCTAACTATGGCTACACCTTC.